The present T cell receptor beta chain was sequenced within a study of monozygotic twins with inflammatory bowel disease. The study's findings and limits: The inverse Simpson measure of TCRbeta diversity was lower in IBD patients than in healthy co-twins. Whether twins were concordant or discordant made no difference to repertoire similarity, possibly from limited power.

CDR3 size: 14 residues. Germline V gives CDR1 LGHNA, CDR2 YNFKEQ. Comment on this clonotype: Its specificity is unknown.

TCRdb reworked the 5' RACE reads into one entry per CDR3 protein, no DNA. The sample includes approximately 390,000 distinct CDR3 sequences. Donors gave about 2.3 ml of blood apiece. The receptor was derived from a human donor with ulcerative colitis or Crohn's disease, or a healthy co-twin of an affected twin (not recorded which). V is TRBV4-2 and J is TRBJ1-2; the TCRdb D gene call, TRBD1, has no DNA to confirm it. The material sequenced was blood. The chain's CDR3 is CASSQAGTIYGYTF.